These T cell receptor beta chains were read from a single sample in a study of blood T cells in healthy people across ages. Each CDR3 protein gets one entry after TCRdb re-called the 5' RACE reads with MiXCR. The profile covers under 800,000 distinct CDR3 sequences, with more than 40% appearing a single time and around a fifth taken by the ten largest. Source material: blood. These receptors were collected from a woman aged 55-69 years in good health. CDR3s include the opening cysteine and the closing phenylalanine or tryptophan. D genes are given only for firm matches. Some rows have no size entry. The others give once, few or many, or a class for an expanded clone.

>TRBD1|TRBJ1-1|TRBV20-1|-
CSASRTGDVPEAFF
TGCAGTGCTAGTCGGACAGGGGATGTACCTGAAGCTTTCTTT
>TRBD1|TRBJ2-7|TRBV20-1|-
CSASAWDRDYEQYF
TGCAGTGCTAGCGCCTGGGACAGAGACTACGAGCAGTACTTC
>TRBD1|TRBJ1-5|TRBV12-3/TRBV12-4|-
CASSDRDRLNQPQHF
TGTGCCAGCAGTGACAGGGACAGGCTCAATCAGCCCCAGCATTTT
>TRBD1|TRBJ1-5|TRBV10-3|-
CAISEGTANQPQHF
TGTGCCATCAGTGAAGGGACAGCAAATCAGCCCCAGCATTTT
>-|TRBJ2-1|TRBV20-1|-
CSATGDSYNEQFF
TGCAGTGCTACGGGGGACTCCTACAATGAGCAGTTCTTC
>-|TRBJ1-1|TRBV11-3|-
CASSLTGQGEAFF
TGTGCCAGCAGCCTCACTGGGCAGGGTGAAGCTTTCTTT
>-|TRBJ2-5|TRBV15|-
CATSRDPGNGQYF
TGTGCCACCAGCAGAGATCCCGGGAACGGGCAGTACTTC
>TRBD1|TRBJ2-1|TRBV7-6|few
CATGRQGSYNEQFF
TGTGCCACCGGACGACAGGGGTCCTACAATGAGCAGTTCTTC
>-|TRBJ2-7|TRBV6-5|-
CASRPVGGGEQYF
TGTGCCAGCAGGCCCGTGGGGGGAGGCGAGCAGTACTTC
>TRBD1|TRBJ1-5|TRBV20-1|-
CSASSGGGSNQPQHF
TGCAGTGCTAGTTCAGGGGGTGGAAGCAATCAGCCCCAGCATTTT
>-|TRBJ2-3|TRBV4-1|-
CASSQDLWTTHRYF
TGCGCCAGCAGCCAAGATCTCTGGACCACCCACCGGTATTTT
>TRBD2|TRBJ2-5|TRBV20-1|few
CSASPTSGSTTQYF
TGCAGTGCTAGCCCGACTAGCGGGAGTACGACCCAGTACTTC
>-|TRBJ2-3|TRBV3-1|-
CASSQGPNTDTQYF
TGTGCCAGCAGCCAGGGCCCTAACACAGATACGCAGTATTTT
>TRBD2|TRBJ2-7|TRBV7-6|-
CASSLAPSASGGDYEQYF
TGTGCCAGCAGCTTAGCCCCTAGCGCTAGCGGGGGAGACTACGAGCAGTACTTC
>-|TRBJ2-3|TRBV6-1|-
CASSEESADTQYF
TGTGCCAGCAGTGAAGAGAGCGCAGATACGCAGTATTTT
>-|TRBJ2-7|TRBV3-1|many
CASSNSYEQYF
TGTGCCAGCAGCAACTCCTACGAGCAGTACTTC
>-|TRBJ2-7|TRBV7-2|-
CASSANRQSSYEQYF
TGTGCCAGCAGCGCAAACCGACAGAGCTCCTACGAGCAGTACTTC
>-|TRBJ2-7|TRBV19|-
CASSIAGRRWGQYF
TGTGCCAGTAGTATAGCGGGACGACGATGGGGGCAGTACTTC
>-|TRBJ2-3|TRBV6-2/TRBV6-3|-
CASNRRGLTGTQYF
TGTGCCAGCAACAGGCGGGGGTTGACAGGTACGCAGTATTTT
>-|TRBJ1-5|TRBV10-3|-
CAISAEDSNQPQHF
TGTGCCATCAGTGCCGAAGATAGCAATCAGCCCCAGCATTTT
>TRBD2|TRBJ2-7|TRBV3-1|-
CASSQSLAASSYEQYF
TGTGCCAGCAGCCAATCCCTAGCGGCTAGCTCCTACGAGCAGTACTTC
>TRBD2|TRBJ2-1|TRBV29-1|few
CSVDGTSGGASYNEQFF
TGCAGCGTTGACGGGACTAGCGGGGGGGCTTCCTACAATGAGCAGTTCTTC
>-|TRBJ2-7|TRBV25-1|few
CASSRDISYEQYF
TGTGCCAGTAGCCGGGACATCTCCTACGAGCAGTACTTC
>TRBD2|TRBJ2-3|TRBV7-2|many
CASSLTALAGADTQYF
TGTGCCAGCAGCCTAACGGCCCTAGCGGGAGCAGATACGCAGTATTTT
>TRBD2|TRBJ2-1|TRBV7-9|-
CASQPASGRASGEQFF
TGTGCCAGCCAGCCTGCGAGCGGGAGGGCCTCGGGTGAGCAGTTCTTC
>TRBD2|TRBJ2-1|TRBV6-2/TRBV6-3|few
CASRPPGLAKIEQFF
TGTGCCAGCAGGCCACCGGGACTAGCTAAGATTGAGCAGTTCTTC
>-|TRBJ1-5|TRBV11-2|few
CASSQEPNQPQHF
TGTGCCAGCAGCCAGGAGCCAAATCAGCCCCAGCATTTT
>-|TRBJ2-3|TRBV18|many
CASSERGQQTDTQYF
TGTGCCAGCTCAGAACGAGGACAGCAAACAGATACGCAGTATTTT
>-|TRBJ1-2|TRBV3-1|-
CASSQEAQGYGYTF
TGTGCCAGCAGCCAAGAGGCGCAGGGCTATGGCTACACCTTC
>-|TRBJ2-5|TRBV3-1|few
CASSQTTGALQETQYF
TGTGCCAGCAGTCAGACCACCGGAGCGCTCCAAGAGACCCAGTACTTC
>TRBD2|TRBJ2-3|TRBV7-6|-
CASSPARGGGTDTQYF
TGTGCCAGCAGTCCCGCCCGCGGGGGTGGGACAGATACGCAGTATTTT
>TRBD1|TRBJ2-7|TRBV24-1|-
CATSPTPGQGTLRYSYEQYF
TGTGCCACCAGTCCCACCCCGGGACAGGGGACCCTCAGGTACTCCTACGAGCAGTACTTC
>TRBD1|TRBJ2-1|TRBV6-2/TRBV6-3|-
CASRSTQGARSYNEQFF
TGTGCCAGCAGGAGCACCCAGGGGGCGCGTTCCTACAATGAGCAGTTCTTC
>-|TRBJ1-4|TRBV5-1|-
CASSDQEAESLFF
TGCGCCAGCAGCGATCAGGAAGCCGAATCACTGTTTTTT
>TRBD1|TRBJ2-1|TRBV20-1|few
CSASSHSGQGINEQFF
TGCAGTGCTAGTTCCCATTCGGGACAGGGGATAAATGAGCAGTTCTTC
>TRBD1|TRBJ1-1|TRBV6-2/TRBV6-3|-
CASRHGRQGAEAFF
TGTGCCAGCAGACACGGCCGACAGGGGGCTGAAGCTTTCTTT
>-|TRBJ2-1|TRBV29-1|-
CSVAGEWGYNEQFF
TGCAGCGTTGCTGGGGAGTGGGGCTACAATGAGCAGTTCTTC
>TRBD2|TRBJ2-7|TRBV7-2|few
CASSLSFGLAGTEQYF
TGTGCCAGCAGCTTATCGTTCGGACTAGCGGGAACCGAGCAGTACTTC
>-|TRBJ1-2|TRBV9|-
CASSPPSLGTDYGYTF
TGTGCCAGCAGCCCCCCGTCGTTGGGGACGGACTATGGCTACACCTTC
>TRBD1|TRBJ1-1|TRBV20-1|-
CSARVAGGNPEAFF
TGCAGTGCTAGAGTGGCAGGGGGGAACCCTGAAGCTTTCTTT